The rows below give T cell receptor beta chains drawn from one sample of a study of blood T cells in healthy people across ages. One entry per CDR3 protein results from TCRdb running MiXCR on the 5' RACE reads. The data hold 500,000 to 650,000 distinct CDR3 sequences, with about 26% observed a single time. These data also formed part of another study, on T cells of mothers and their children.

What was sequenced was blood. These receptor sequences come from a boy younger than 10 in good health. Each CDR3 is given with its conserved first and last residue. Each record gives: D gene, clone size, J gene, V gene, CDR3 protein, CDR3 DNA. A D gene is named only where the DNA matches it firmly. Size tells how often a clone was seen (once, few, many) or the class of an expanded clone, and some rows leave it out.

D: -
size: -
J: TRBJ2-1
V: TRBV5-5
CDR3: CASSLAPLTSVGANEQFF
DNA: TGTGCCAGCAGCTTGGCCCCACTGACTAGTGTCGGGGCCAATGAGCAGTTCTTC

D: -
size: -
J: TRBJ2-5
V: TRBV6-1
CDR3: CASSRPQGGSIQTQYF
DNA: TGTGCCAGCAGCCGGCCCCAAGGAGGGTCTATACAGACCCAGTACTTC

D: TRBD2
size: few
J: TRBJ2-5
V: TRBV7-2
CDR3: CASSFGTSGLQETQYF
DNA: TGTGCCAGCAGCTTCGGGACTAGCGGGCTCCAAGAGACCCAGTACTTC

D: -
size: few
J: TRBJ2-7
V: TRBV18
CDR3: CASSLEGHEQYF
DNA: TGTGCCAGCTCATTGGAGGGGCACGAGCAGTACTTC

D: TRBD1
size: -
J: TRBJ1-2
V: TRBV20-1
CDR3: CSARRRGSTHGYTF
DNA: TGCAGTGCTAGACGCAGGGGGTCAACCCATGGCTACACCTTC

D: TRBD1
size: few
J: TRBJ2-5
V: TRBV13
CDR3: CASSQTTGTGGETQYF
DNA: TGTGCCAGCAGCCAGACCACCGGGACAGGGGGAGAGACCCAGTACTTC

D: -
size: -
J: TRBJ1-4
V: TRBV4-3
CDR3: CASSQDLGTNEKLFF
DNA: TGCGCCAGCAGCCAAGATCTGGGAACTAATGAAAAACTGTTTTTT

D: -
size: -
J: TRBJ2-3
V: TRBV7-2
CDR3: CASRGASQGTQYF
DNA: TGTGCCAGCAGAGGGGCGTCACAGGGTACGCAGTATTTT

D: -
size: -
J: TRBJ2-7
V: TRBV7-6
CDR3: CASSLGESSYEQYF
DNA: TGTGCCAGCAGCTTAGGGGAATCTTCCTACGAGCAGTACTTC

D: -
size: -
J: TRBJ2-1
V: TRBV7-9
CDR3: CASISRGVGGNEQFF
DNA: TGTGCCAGCATTTCCCGGGGGGTAGGGGGCAATGAGCAGTTCTTC

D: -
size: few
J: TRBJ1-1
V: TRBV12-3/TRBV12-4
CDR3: CASSLYSNTEAFF
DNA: TGTGCCAGCAGTTTATACTCGAACACTGAAGCTTTCTTT

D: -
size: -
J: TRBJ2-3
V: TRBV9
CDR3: CASSGPGPSDTQYF
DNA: TGTGCCAGCAGCGGACCGGGGCCCTCAGATACGCAGTATTTT

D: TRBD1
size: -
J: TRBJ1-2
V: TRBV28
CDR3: CASSPRTGAFNYGYTF
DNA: TGTGCCAGCAGCCCCAGGACAGGGGCCTTCAACTATGGCTACACCTTC

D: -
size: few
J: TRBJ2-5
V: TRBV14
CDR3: CASSQSFGETQYF
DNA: TGTGCCAGCAGCCAGTCCTTCGGGGAGACCCAGTACTTC

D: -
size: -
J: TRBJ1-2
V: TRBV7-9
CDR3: CASSLRAAGAHGYTF
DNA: TGTGCCAGCAGCTTAAGGGCCGCCGGGGCCCATGGCTACACCTTC

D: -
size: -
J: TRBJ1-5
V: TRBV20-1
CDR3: CSASRRGQPQHF
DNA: TGCAGTGCTTCACGCCGGGGCCAGCCCCAGCATTTT

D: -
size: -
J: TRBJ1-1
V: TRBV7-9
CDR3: CASSLDGFMNTEAFF
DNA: TGTGCCAGCAGCTTAGATGGTTTTATGAACACTGAAGCTTTCTTT

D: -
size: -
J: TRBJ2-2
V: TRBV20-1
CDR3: CSAKITGELFF
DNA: TGCAGTGCTAAGATAACCGGGGAGCTGTTTTTT

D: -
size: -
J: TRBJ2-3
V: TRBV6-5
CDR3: CASGDRPWDTDTQYF
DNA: TGTGCCAGCGGAGACAGACCTTGGGACACAGATACGCAGTATTTT

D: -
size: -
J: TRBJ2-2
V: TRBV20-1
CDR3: CSAEGDGSLFF
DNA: TGCAGTGCTGAAGGGGACGGTTCGCTGTTTTTT

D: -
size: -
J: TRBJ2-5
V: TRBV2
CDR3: CASRERTVSQKTQYF
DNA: TGTGCCAGCAGGGAAAGGACAGTGTCCCAAAAGACCCAGTACTTC

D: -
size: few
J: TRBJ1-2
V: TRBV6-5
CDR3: CASTYGGSYTF
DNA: TGTGCCAGCACCTACGGGGGGAGCTACACCTTC

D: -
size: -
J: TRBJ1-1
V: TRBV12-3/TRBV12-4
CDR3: CASTADSEYTEAFF
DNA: TGTGCCAGCACCGCGGACAGTGAGTACACTGAAGCTTTCTTT

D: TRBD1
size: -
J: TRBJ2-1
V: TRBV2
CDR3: CASSEALGQGYNEQFF
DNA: TGTGCCAGCAGTGAAGCGCTGGGACAGGGATACAATGAGCAGTTCTTC

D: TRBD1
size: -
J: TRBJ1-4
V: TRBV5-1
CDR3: CASSPDRRNEKLFF
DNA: TGCGCCAGCAGCCCGGACAGGAGGAATGAAAAACTGTTTTTT

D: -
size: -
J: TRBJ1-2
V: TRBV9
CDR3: CASSVPDYGYTF
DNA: TGTGCCAGCAGCGTCCCTGACTATGGCTACACCTTC

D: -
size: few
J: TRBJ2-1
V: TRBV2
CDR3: CASSGRLGLGEQFF
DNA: TGTGCCAGCAGTGGGCGCCTGGGGTTAGGTGAGCAGTTCTTC

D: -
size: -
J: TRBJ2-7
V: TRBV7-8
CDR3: CASSRTLGYEQYF
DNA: TGTGCCAGCAGCCGCACGCTGGGCTACGAGCAGTACTTC

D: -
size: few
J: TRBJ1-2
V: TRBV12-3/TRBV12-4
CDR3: CASSLKQGPNYGYTF
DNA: TGTGCCAGCAGTTTAAAGCAGGGGCCCAACTATGGCTACACCTTC

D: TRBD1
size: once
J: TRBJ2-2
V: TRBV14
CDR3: CASSQARGSGELFF
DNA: TGTGCCAGCAGCCAAGCCAGGGGGTCCGGGGAGCTGTTTTTT

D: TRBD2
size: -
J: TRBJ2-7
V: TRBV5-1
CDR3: CASSLGGGEHYEQYF
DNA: TGCGCCAGCAGCTTGGGCGGGGGAGAACACTACGAGCAGTACTTC

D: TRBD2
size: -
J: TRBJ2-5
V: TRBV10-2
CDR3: CASSVAGGTQETQYF
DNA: TGCGCCAGCAGTGTTGCGGGGGGGACACAAGAGACCCAGTACTTC

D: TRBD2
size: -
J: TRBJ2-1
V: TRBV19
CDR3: CASTTGTRGRDEQFF
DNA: TGTGCCAGTACCACCGGGACTAGGGGGAGGGATGAGCAGTTCTTC

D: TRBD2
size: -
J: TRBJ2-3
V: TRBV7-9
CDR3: CASSLVRTSPDTQYF
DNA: TGTGCCAGCAGCTTAGTTCGGACTAGCCCAGATACGCAGTATTTT

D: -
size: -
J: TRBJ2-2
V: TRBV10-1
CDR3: CASSESRDLYTGELFF
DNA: TGCGCCAGCAGTGAGTCGAGGGACTTATACACCGGGGAGCTGTTTTTT

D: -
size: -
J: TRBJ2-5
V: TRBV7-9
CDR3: CASSFGPETQYF
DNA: TGTGCCAGCAGCTTTGGGCCTGAGACCCAGTACTTC

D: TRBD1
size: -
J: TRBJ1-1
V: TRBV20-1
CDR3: CSARRRYRGTMNTEAFF
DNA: TGCAGTGCTAGAAGGCGATACAGGGGGACGATGAACACTGAAGCTTTCTTT

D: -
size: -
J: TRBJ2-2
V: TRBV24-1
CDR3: CATGQSGGNTGELFF
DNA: TGTGCCACCGGACAAAGCGGAGGAAACACCGGGGAGCTGTTTTTT

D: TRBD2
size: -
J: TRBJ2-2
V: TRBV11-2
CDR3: CASSWWTSGNTGELFF
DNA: TGTGCCAGCAGCTGGTGGACTAGCGGTAACACCGGGGAGCTGTTTTTT

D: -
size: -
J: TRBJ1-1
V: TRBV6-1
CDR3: CASSEYEGTNTEAFF
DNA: TGTGCCAGCAGTGAATATGAGGGGACGAACACTGAAGCTTTCTTT

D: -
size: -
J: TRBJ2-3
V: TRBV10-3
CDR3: CAISESAVGDTQYF
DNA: TGTGCCATCAGTGAGTCCGCGGTCGGGGATACGCAGTATTTT

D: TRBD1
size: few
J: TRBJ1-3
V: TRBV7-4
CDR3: CASSPTRDRTLGPGGNTIYF
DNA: TGTGCCAGCAGCCCCACCCGGGACAGGACCCTAGGCCCGGGGGGAAACACCATATATTTT

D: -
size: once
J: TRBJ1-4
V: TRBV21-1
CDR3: CASSKRAQGPRTNEKLFF
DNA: TGTGCCAGCAGCAAACGGGCACAGGGGCCTCGGACTAATGAAAAACTGTTTTTT

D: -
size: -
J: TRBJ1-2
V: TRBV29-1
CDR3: CSVDKGSSGYTF
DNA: TGCAGCGTTGATAAGGGGTCAAGTGGCTACACCTTC

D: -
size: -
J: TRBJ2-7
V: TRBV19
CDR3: CASGEGLYEQYF
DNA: TGTGCCAGTGGAGAGGGGTTGTACGAGCAGTACTTC

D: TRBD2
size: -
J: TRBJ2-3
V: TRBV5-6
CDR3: CASSSGTSGRLDTQYF
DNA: TGTGCCAGCAGCTCCGGGACTAGCGGGAGGTTGGATACGCAGTATTTT

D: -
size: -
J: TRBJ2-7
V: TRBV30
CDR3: CAWSISSYEQYF
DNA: TGTGCCTGGAGTATATCCTCCTACGAGCAGTACTTC

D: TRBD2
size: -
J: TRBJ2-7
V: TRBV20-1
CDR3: CSARGTSGRPYEQYF
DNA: TGCAGTGCTAGAGGGACTAGCGGGAGGCCCTACGAGCAGTACTTC

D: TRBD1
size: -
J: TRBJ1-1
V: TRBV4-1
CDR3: CASSRTGGNTEAFF
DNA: TGCGCCAGCAGCCGTACAGGGGGGAACACTGAAGCTTTCTTT

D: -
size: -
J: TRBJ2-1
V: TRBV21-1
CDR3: CAGSIGQTQETQFF
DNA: TGTGCCGGCAGCATAGGACAAACCCAAGAGACCCAGTTCTTC

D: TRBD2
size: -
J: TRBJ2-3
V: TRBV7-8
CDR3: CASSFQTSGSADTQYF
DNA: TGTGCCAGCAGCTTCCAGACTAGCGGGAGCGCCGATACGCAGTATTTT

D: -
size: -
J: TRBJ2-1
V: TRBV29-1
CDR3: CSVAGEQFF
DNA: TGCAGCGTTGCGGGGGAGCAGTTCTTC

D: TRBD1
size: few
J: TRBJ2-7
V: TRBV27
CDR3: CASRSTGGNDEQYF
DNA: TGTGCCAGCAGATCGACAGGGGGTAATGACGAGCAGTACTTC

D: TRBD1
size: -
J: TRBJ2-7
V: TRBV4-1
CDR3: CASSQEPGQGFEQYF
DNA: TGCGCCAGCAGCCAGGAACCGGGACAGGGTTTCGAGCAGTACTTC

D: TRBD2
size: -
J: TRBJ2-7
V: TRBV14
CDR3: CASSHRRSGRVNEQYF
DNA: TGTGCCAGCAGCCATAGAAGAAGCGGGAGAGTGAACGAGCAGTACTTC

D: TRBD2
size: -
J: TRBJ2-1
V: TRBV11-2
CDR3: CASSLVGLAVEQFF
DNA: TGTGCCAGCAGCTTAGTAGGGCTAGCGGTTGAGCAGTTCTTC

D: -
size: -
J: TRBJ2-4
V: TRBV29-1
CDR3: CIGRTKNIQYF
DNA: TGCATAGGACGGACGAAAAACATTCAGTACTTC

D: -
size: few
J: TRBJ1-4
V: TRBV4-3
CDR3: CASSPQSQSRAKVFF
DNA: TGCGCCAGCAGTCCACAGTCCCAATCCCGGGCCAAGGTGTTTTTT

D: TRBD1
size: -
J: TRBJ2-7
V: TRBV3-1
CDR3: CASSQAGGRSYEQYF
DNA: TGTGCCAGCAGCCAAGCAGGGGGCCGGTCCTACGAGCAGTACTTC